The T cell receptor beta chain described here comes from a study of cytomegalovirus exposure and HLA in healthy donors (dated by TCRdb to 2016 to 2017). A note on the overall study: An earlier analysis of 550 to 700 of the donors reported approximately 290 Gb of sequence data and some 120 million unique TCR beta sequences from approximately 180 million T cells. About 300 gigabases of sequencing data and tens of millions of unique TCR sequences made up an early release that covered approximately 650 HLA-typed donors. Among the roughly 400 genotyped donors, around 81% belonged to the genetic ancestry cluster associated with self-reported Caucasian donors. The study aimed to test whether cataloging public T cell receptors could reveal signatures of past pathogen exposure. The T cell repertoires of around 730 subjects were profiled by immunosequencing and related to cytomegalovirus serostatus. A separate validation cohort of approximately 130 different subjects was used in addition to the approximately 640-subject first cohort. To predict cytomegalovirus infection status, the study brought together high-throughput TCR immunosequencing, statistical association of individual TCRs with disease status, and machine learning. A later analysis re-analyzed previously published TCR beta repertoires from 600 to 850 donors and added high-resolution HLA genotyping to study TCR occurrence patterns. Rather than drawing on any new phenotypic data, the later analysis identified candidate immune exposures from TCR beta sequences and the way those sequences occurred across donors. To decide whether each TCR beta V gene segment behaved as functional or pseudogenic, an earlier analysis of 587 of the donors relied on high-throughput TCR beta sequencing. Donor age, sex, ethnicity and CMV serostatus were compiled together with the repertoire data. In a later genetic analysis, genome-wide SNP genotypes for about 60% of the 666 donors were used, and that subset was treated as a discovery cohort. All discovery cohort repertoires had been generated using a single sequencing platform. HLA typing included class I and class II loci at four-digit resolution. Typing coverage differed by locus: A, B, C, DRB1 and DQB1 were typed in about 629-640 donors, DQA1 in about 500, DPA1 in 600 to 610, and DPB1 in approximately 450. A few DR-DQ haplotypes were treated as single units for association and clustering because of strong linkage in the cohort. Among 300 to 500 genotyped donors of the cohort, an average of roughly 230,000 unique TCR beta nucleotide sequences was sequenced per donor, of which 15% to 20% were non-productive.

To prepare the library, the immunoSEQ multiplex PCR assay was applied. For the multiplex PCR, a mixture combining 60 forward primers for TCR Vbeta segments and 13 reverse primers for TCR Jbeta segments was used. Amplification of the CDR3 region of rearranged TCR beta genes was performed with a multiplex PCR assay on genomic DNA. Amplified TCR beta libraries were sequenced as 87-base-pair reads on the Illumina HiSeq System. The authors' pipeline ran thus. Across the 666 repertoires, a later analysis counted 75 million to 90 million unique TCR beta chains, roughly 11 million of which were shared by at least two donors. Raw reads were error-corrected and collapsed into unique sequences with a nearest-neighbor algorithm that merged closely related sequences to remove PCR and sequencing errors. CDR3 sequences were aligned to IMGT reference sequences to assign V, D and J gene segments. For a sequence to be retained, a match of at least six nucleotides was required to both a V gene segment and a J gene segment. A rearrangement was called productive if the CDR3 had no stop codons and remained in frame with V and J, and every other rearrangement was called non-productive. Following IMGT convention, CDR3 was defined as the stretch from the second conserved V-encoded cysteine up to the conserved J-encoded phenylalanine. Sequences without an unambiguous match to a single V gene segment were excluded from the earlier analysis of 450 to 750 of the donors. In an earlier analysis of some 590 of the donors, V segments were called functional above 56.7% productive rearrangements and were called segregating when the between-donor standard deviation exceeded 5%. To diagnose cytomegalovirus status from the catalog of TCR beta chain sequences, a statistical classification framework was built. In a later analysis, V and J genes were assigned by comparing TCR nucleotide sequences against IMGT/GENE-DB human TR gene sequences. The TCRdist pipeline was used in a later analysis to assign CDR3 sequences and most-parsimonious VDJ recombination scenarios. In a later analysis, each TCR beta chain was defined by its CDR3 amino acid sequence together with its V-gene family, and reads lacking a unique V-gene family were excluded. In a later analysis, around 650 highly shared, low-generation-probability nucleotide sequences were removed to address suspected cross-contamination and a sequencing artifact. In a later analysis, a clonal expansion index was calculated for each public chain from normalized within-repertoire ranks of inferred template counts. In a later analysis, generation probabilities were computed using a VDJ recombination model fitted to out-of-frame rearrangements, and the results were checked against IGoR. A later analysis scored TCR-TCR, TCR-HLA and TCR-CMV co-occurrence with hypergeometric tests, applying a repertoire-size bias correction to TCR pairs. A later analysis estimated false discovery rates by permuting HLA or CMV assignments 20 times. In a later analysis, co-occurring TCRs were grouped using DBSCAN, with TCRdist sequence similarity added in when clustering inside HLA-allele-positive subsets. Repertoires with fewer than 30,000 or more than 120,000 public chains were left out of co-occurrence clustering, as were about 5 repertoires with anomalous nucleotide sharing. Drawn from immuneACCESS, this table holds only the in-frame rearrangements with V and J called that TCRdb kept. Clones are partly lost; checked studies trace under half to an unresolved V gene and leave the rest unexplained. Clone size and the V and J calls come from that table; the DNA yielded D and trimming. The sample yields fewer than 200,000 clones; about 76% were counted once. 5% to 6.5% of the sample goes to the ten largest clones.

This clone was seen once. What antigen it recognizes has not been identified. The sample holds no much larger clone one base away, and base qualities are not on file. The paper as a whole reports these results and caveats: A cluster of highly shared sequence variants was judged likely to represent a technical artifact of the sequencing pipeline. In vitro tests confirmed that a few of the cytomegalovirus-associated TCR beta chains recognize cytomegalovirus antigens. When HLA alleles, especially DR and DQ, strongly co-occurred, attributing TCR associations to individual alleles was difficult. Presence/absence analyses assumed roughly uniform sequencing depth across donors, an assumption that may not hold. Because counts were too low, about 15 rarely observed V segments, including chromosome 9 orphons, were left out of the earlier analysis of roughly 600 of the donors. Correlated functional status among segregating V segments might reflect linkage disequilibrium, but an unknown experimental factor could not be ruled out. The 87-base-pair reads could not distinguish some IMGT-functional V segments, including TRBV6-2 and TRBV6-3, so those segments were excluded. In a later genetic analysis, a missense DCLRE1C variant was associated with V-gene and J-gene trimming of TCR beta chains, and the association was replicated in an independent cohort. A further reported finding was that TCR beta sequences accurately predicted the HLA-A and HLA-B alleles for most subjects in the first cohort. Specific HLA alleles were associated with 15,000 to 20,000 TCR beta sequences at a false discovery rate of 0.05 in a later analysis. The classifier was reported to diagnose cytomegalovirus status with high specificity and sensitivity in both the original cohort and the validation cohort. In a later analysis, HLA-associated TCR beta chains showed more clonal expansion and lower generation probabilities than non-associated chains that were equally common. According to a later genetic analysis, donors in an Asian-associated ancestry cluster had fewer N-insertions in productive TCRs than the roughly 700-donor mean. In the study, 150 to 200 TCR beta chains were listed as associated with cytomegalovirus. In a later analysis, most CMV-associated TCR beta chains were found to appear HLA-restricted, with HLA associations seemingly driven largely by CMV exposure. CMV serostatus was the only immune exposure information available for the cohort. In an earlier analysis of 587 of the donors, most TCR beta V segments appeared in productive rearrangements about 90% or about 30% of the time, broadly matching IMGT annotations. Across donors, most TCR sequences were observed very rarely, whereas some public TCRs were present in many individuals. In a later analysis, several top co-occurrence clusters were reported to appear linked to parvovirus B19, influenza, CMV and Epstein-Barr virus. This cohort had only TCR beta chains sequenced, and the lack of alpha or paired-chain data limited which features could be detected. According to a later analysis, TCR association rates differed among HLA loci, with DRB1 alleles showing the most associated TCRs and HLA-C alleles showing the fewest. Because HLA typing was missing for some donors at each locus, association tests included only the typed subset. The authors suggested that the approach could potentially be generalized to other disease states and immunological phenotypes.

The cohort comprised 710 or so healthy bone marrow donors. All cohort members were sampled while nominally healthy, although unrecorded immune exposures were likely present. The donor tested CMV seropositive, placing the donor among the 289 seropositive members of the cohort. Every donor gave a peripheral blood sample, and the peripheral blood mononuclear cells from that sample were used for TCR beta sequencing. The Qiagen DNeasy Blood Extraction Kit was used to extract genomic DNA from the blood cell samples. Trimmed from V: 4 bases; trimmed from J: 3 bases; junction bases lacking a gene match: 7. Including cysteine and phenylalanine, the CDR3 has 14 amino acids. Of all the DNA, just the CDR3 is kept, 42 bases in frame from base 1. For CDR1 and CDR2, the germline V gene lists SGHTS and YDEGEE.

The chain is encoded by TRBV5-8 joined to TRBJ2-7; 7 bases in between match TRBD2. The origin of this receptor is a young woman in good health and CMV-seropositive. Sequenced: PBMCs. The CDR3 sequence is CASSVRELLYEQYF. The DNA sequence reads TGTGCCAGCAGCGTGCGGGAGCTCCTCTACGAGCAGTACTTC.